This T cell receptor beta chain is from a study of CD8+ T cells in alopecia areata. Study as a whole: For the treated group, dosing was oral tofacitinib at 5 to 10 mg twice daily. Severity in treated patients was scored by percentage of scalp area affected. Study-wide findings and caveats: Resident alphabeta T-cell populations of normal skin are likewise subject to sequencing in scalp samples.

cDNA serving as the sequencing template came from extracted, reverse transcribed RNA. Clones were read by immunoSEQ multiplex PCR, and TCRdb kept only the in-frame ones, dropping some. Of around 210,000 clones in the sample, around 65% were seen once. Treatment of the sample: oral pan-JAK inhibitor, 5-10 mg twice daily. Peripheral blood, together with lesional scalp punch biopsies, was collected from alopecia areata patients. The sample holds a few counts of this clone. The antigen is unknown. J was trimmed by 4 bases and V by 5 bases; bases with no gene match: 7. The CDR3 runs 15 residues. Germline V CDR1 and CDR2: SQVTM, ANQGSEA.

The chain carries TRBV29-1 and TRBJ1-4; 10 nucleotides line up with TRBD1. Specimen: CD4+ T cells sorted from blood, collected at week 4, from a patient treated with tofacitinib. This clonotype was sampled from a human donor with alopecia areata. The CDR3 coding sequence is TGCAGCGTTTCCGGGACAGGGGCTTTTAATGAAAAACTGTTTTTT. Translated: CSVSGTGAFNEKLFF.